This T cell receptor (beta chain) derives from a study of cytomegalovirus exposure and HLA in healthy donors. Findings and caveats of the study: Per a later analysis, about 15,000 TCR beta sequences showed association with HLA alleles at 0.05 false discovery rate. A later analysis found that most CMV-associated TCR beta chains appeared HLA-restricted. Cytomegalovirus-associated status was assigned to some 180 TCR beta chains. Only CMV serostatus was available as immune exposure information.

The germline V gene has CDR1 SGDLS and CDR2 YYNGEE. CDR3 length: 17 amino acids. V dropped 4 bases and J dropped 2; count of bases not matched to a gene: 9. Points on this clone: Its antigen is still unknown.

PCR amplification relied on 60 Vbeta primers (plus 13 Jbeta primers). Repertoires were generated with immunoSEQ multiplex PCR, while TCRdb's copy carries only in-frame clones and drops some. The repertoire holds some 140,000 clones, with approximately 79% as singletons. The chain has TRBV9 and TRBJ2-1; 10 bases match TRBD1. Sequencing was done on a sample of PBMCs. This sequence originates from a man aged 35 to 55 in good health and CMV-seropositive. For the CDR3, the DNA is TGTGCCAGCAGCACCCTTTCCGGGACAGGGGCCTACAATGAGCAGTTCTTC. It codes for CASSTLSGTGAYNEQFF.